This T cell receptor beta chain emerged from a study of blood T cell repertoires in COVID-19. Study background: COVID-19 samples, acute and convalescent, were from the United States, Italy and Spain. Nucleic acid was either cDNA or gDNA, and it came from T cells, B-cell-depleted T cells, or PBMCs.

In the original analysis: Amplification from reference gene primers served as the basis for estimated nucleated cell counts. This table comes from immunoSEQ multiplex PCR, and its TCRdb copy is limited to in-frame clones, with some not included. The V and J calls and clone size come from that table; D and trimming were worked out from the DNA. The table has about 70,000 clones, 87% seen once. CDR1 is SGHNT and CDR2 is YENEEA in the germline V gene. Trimming took 4 bases from V and 2 from J; bases not matched to a gene: 4. The CDR3 length is 15 residues. The sequence was obtained from a woman older than 75 with active or convalescent COVID-19. The sequencing input was peripheral blood. The chain recombines TRBV11-3 with TRBJ2-3; 9 nucleotides agree with TRBD1. The CDR3 DNA reads TGTGCCAGCAGCTCACGGACAGGGGACACAGATACGCAGTATTTT. This sequence encodes CASSSRTGDTDTQYF.